The clone carrying this T cell receptor beta chain occurred a few times. What it binds is not known. The entry originates in a study of CD8 T cells in ankylosing spondylitis. Findings and caveats of the study: In ankylosing spondylitis blood, a motif of roughly eight highly homologous TCR beta variants appeared characteristic.

This CDR3 contains 16 residues. Germline CDR1 reads SGDLS; CDR2 reads YYNGEE. V shed 2 bases, J shed 8 bases, and the junction held 8 bases outside the gene matches. Quantitative 5'-RACE with molecular barcodes generated TCR beta libraries. A single record per CDR3 protein comes from TCRdb applying MiXCR to the 5' RACE reads. In the table there are 160,000 or so distinct CDR3 sequences, around 9.6% of which are singletons. The chain uses TRBV9 and TRBJ2-1, with 12 nucleotides matching TRBD2. This receptor was obtained from a female donor with ankylosing spondylitis or in good health (not recorded which). Specimen: blood, either unsorted or a sorted T cell fraction (not recorded which). The CDR3 coding sequence is TGTGCCAGCAGCGTTGTTTCTAGCGGGAGGGCAGATGAGCAGTTCTTC. Amino acid sequence: CASSVVSSGRADEQFF.